The clone carrying this T cell receptor (beta chain) was recorded a few times. Germline lookup yields CDR1 SGHRS and CDR2 YFSETQ. The CDR3 runs to 13 residues. V shed 4 bases, J shed 5 bases, and the junction held 5 bases outside the gene matches. TCRdb re-analysed the RT-PCR reads in MiXCR, keeping a single row per CDR3 protein. The data show almost 700,000 distinct CDR3 sequences, with approximately 15% seen just once and roughly 4% held by the top ten. The material sequenced was memory CD4+ T cells from blood. The chain has TRBV5-1 and TRBJ2-5, with TRBD1 matching over 7 bases. The source of this sequence is a female donor in good health, serving as a healthy control. As DNA, the CDR3 is TGCGCCAGCAGCGGAACAGGGGCGGAGACCCAGTACTTC. Protein product: CASSGTGAETQYF.